This entry lists 4 T cell receptor beta chains sequenced from one sample in a study of radiotherapy plus CTLA-4 blockade in lung cancer. The protocol was immunoSEQ multiplex PCR, while the TCRdb copy is restricted to in-frame clones and leaves out a portion. The sample lists fewer than 35,000 clones; around 75% were seen once. Sequences were derived from peripheral blood, sampled from a patient treated with radiotherapy plus ipilimumab. The receptors here all came from a human donor with non-small cell lung cancer that progressed on radiotherapy plus ipilimumab.

V gene TRBV7-2 combines with J gene TRBJ2-2, with D possibly TRBD1 on 5 matching bases. This CDR3 has 14 amino acids. The ends were cut back, 7 bases at V and 0 bases at J, with 9 bases in the middle. The germline CDR1 and CDR2 sequences are SGHTA and FQGNSA. The CDR3 sequence is CASIQGSNTGELFF. CDR3 DNA sequence: TGTGCCAGCATCCAGGGCTCGAACACCGGGGAGCTGTTTTTT.

This clone was observed a few times. The sample contains more than one DNA sequence encoding this CDR3. This chain joins TRBV29-1 and TRBJ2-5; TRBD2 matches 8 bases. Germline CDR1 is SQVTM and CDR2 is ANQGSEA. The ends lost 6 bases at V and 5 bases at J; junction bases unmatched: 14. The CDR3 extends over 15 amino acids. CDR3 bases: TGCAGCGTGGGGGACGGGGGGGCCCGAGGGGAGACCCAGTACTTC. It specifies CSVGDGGARGETQYF. The whole variable domain, remainder taken from reference TRBV29-1 and TRBJ2-5, is SAVISQKPSRDICQRGTSLTIQCQVDSQVTMMFWYRQQPGQSLTLIATANQGSEATYESGFVIDKFPISRPNLTFSTLTVSNMSPEDSSIYLCSVGDGGARGETQYFGPGTRLLVL.

The V gene is TRBV18, the J gene TRBJ2-5; TRBD1 aligns across 11 bases. Germline-derived CDR1 and CDR2 are KGHSH and LQKENI. The CDR3 totals 17 residues. V gave up 6 bases and J gave up 1 base; unmatched junction bases: 10. The CDR3 region has the DNA TGTGCCAGCTCTTTGAATGGACAGGGGGCGTCCCAAGAGACCCAGTACTTC. Its translation is CASSLNGQGASQETQYF.

The genes are TRBV7-3 and TRBJ1-5; no reliable D call. This CDR3 region has 13 residues. Germline CDR1 reads SGHTA; CDR2 reads FQGTGA. V lost 5 bases and J lost 5, with 10 bases in between. The CDR3 DNA is TGTGCCAGCAGCCCATCCGCGGATCAGCCCCAGCATTTT. It translates to CASSPSADQPQHF.